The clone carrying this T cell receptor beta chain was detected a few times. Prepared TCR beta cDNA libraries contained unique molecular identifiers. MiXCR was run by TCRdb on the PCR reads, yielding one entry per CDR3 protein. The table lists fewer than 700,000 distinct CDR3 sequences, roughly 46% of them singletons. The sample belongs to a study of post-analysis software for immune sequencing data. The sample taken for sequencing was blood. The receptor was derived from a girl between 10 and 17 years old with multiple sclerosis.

In DNA form, the CDR3 reads TGCGCCAGCAGCTTGACCACACGGCAGGGCACAGATACGCAGTATTTT. Amino acid sequence: CASSLTTRQGTDTQYF. This chain uses TRBV5-1 with TRBJ2-3; D gene ambiguous. This CDR3 contains 16 residues. Trimming stripped 1 base from V and 1 base from J, with 13 bases between. Per germline, CDR1 SGHRS and CDR2 YFSETQ.